This paragraph reports one T cell receptor beta chain. There is no known antigen for this receptor. No much larger clone exists at a distance of one base, and base qualities are not known. These data originate in a study of T cell changes during pregnancy in multiple sclerosis (dated 2019 in TCRdb). Study-level background: The study examined how the T cell repertoire changed over the course of pregnancy in women with multiple sclerosis.

The library was prepared using the immunoSEQ multiplex PCR assay. As stored in TCRdb, this immuneACCESS dataset retains in-frame rearrangements with V and J assigned. A fraction of the clones does not appear; measured against another copy, unresolved V genes explain less than half of the discrepancy, and the remainder lacks a known reason. The sample records more than 55,000 clones, about 91% of which are singletons. The ten largest clones represent under 0.95% of the sample. V is trimmed back by 6 bases and J by 3 bases, and the junction contains 6 bases that no gene match accounts for. CDR3 length: 14 amino acids, cysteine to phenylalanine. Only the CDR3 DNA is retained, 42 bases long and in frame from the first base. The germline V gene (reference sequence) supplies CDR1 LNHDA and CDR2 SQIVND.

The source was peripheral blood, collected in the first trimester of pregnancy. This chain is built from TRBV19 and TRBJ1-1; TRBD1 lines up with 8 middle nucleotides. This TCR was sampled from a female donor with multiple sclerosis, enrolled in a pregnancy study. The sequenced DNA is TGTGCCAGTAGCGGCAGGGGGCAAGACACTGAAGCTTTCTTT. Its product reads: CASSGRGQDTEAFF. Supplemented by the reference TRBV19 and TRBJ1-1 proteins around the CDR3, the complete variable domain is DGGITQSPKYLFRKEGQNVTLSCEQNLNHDAMYWYRQDPGQGLRLIYYSQIVNDFQKGDIAEGYSVSREKKESFPLTVTSAQKNPTAFYLCASSGRGQDTEAFFGQGTRLTVV.